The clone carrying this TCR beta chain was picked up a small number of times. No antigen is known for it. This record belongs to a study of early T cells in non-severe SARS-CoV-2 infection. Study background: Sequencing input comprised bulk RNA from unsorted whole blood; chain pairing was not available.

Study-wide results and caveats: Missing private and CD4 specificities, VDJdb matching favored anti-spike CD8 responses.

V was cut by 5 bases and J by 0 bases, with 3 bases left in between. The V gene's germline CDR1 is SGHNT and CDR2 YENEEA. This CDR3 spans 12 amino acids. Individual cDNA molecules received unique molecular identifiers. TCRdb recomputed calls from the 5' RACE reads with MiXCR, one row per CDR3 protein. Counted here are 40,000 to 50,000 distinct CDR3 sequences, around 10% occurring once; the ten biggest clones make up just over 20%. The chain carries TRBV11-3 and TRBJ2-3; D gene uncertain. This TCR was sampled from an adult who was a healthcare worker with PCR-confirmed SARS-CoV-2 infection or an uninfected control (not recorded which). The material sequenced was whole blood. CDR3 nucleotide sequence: TGTGCCAGCAGCCAAAGCACAGATACGCAGTATTTT. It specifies CASSQSTDTQYF. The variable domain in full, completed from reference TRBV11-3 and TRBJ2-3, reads EAGVVQSPRYKIIEKKQPVAFWCNPISGHNTLYWYLQNLGQGPELLIRYENEEAVDDSQLPKDRFSAERLKGVDSTLKIQPAELGDSAVYLCASSQSTDTQYFGPGTRLTVL.